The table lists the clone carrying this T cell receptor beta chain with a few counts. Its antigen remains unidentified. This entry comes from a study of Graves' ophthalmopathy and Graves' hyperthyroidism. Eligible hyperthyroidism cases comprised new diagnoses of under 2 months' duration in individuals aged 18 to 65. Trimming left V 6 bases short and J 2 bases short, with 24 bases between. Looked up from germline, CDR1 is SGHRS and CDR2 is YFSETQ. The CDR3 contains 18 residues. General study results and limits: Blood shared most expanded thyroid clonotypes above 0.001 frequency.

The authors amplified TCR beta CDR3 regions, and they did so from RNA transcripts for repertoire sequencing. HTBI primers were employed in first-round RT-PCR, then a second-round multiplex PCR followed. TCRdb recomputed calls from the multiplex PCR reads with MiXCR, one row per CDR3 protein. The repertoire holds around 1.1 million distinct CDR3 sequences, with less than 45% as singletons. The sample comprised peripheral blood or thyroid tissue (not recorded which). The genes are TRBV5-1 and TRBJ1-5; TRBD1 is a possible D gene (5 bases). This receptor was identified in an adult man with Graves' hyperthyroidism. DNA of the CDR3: TGCGCCAGCATCCGACGGGCAGGGCTTCCCGTTGGCAATCAGCCCCAGCATTTT. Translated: CASIRRAGLPVGNQPQHF.